This TCR beta chain came from a study of blood T cell repertoires in COVID-19. Germline V gene data show CDR1 as MGHDK and CDR2 as SYGVNS. V dropped 5 bases and J dropped 7 bases, with 17 bases sitting between them. The CDR3 extends over 15 amino acids. Some clones are missing from TCRdb's copy, which holds only in-frame ones; the method was immunoSEQ multiplex PCR. The data contain roughly 350,000 clones, approximately 88% of them singletons. This clone was observed a single time. V usage is TRBV25-1 and J usage is TRBJ1-4, with D possibly matching TRBD1 (6 bases). Sequenced: peripheral blood. The source of this sequence is a woman aged 50 to 65 with active or convalescent COVID-19. CDR3 sequence: CASSSRGAGGEKLFF. The CDR3 nucleotides are TGTGCCAGCAGTTCCAGGGGCGCAGGCGGTGAAAAACTGTTTTTT.